This section outlines one T cell receptor beta chain sequence together with its context. Nashville, Tennessee was home to all donors, who were Caucasian adults. These data belong to a study of shared clonotypes between healthy human individuals. V lost 3 bases, J lost 5 bases, and 11 bases lay in between. The CDR3 sequence is 13 residues long. Germline-derived CDR1 and CDR2 are SGHDT and YYEEEE. An assay was performed, and its level was deep. Sequenced by immunoSEQ multiplex PCR; TCRdb stores in-frame clones only, minus some. The repertoire includes over 2 million clones, 85% to 95% of them detected once, and 0.3% to 0.4% sits in the top ten.

This chain links TRBV5-6 with TRBJ1-1; D is uncertain. Sequenced: naive CD4+ T cells from PBMCs. Subset: CD45RA+ positively selected. This receptor was taken from a man aged 18 to 30 in good health. Some clones in this sample may be carry-over from other donors' samples. The CDR3, as DNA: TGTGCCAGCAGCTGGCAGCCTGGGACTGAAGCTTTCTTT. Its protein is CASSWQPGTEAFF.